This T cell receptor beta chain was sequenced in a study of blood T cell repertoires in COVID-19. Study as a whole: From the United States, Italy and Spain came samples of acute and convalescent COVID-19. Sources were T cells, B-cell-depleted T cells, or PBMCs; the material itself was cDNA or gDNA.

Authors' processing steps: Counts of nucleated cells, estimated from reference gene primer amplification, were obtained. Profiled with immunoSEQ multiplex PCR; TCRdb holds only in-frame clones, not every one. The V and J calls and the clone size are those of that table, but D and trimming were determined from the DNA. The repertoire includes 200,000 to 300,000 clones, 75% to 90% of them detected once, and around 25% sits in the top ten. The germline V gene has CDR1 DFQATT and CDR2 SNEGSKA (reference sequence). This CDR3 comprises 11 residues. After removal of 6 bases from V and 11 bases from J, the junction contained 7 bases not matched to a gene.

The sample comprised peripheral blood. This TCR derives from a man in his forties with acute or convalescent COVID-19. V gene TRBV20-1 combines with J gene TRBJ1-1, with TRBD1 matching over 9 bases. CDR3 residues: CSARGQGRAFF. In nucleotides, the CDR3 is TGCAGTGCGCGCGGACAGGGGAGGGCTTTCTTT.